This passage covers 25 T cell receptor beta chains from one sample sequenced in a study of cytomegalovirus exposure and HLA in healthy donors. It was with 60 Vbeta and 13 Jbeta primers that the PCR ran. Assay used: immunoSEQ multiplex PCR; TCRdb lists only in-frame clones, some missing. The sample totals approximately 210,000 clones; its top ten clones hold approximately 1%. Input material: PBMCs. The receptors shown here come from a woman between 25 and 40 years old in good health and CMV-seropositive.

CDR3: CASSEIRVRGEKLFF. DNA for the CDR3: TGTGCCAGCAGTGAAATCAGAGTCAGGGGTGAAAAACTGTTTTTT. V is TRBV6-1 and J is TRBJ1-4; TRBD1 might be the D (6 bases). Trimming took off 2 bases at V and 7 bases at J, with 14 bases between the two ends. This CDR3 comprises 15 residues. The germline gives CDR1 MNHNS, CDR2 SASEGT.

This sequence joins TRBV7-2 and TRBJ2-7, with 8 bases fitting TRBD2. Trimming removed 5 bases from V and 6 bases from J; junction bases left unmatched: 9. The germline V gene encodes CDR1 SGHTA and CDR2 FQGNSA. The CDR3 sequence is 14 residues long. CDR3 DNA: TGTGCCAGCAGCCTCCAGCGGGGACTAGGCGAGCAGTACTTC. It encodes CASSLQRGLGEQYF.

This chain connects TRBV6-6 to TRBJ2-1; TRBD2 might be the D (5 bases). CDR3 length: 12 amino acids. The V end was cut by 7 bases, the J end by 7 bases, with 11 bases between. CDR1 is MNHNY and CDR2 is SVGAGI in the germline V gene (reference sequence). In nucleotides, the CDR3 is TGTGCCAGCACCGACTCGGGGAATGAGCAGTTCTTC. Amino acids: CASTDSGNEQFF.

The chain employs TRBV19 and TRBJ2-7; D is possibly TRBD1 (6 bases). V gave up 5 bases and J gave up 6 bases, with 17 bases separating them. The CDR3 covers 14 residues. Germline V gives CDR1 LNHDA, CDR2 SQIVND (reference sequence). Here the CDR3 reads CASSSGTRGVEQYF. CDR3 bases: TGTGCCAGTAGTTCCGGGACAAGGGGCGTCGAGCAGTACTTC.

The chain has TRBV9 and TRBJ2-5, with a weak D call TRBD1 (6 bases). V lost 0 bases and J 1 base, leaving 13 bases between the germline ends. The CDR3 has 16 amino acids. The germline CDR1 and CDR2 sequences are SGDLS and YYNGEE. The CDR3 sequence: CASSVGVQGSQETQYF. The CDR3 nucleotides are TGTGCCAGCAGCGTAGGCGTTCAGGGGTCCCAAGAGACCCAGTACTTC.

The V gene is TRBV5-1, the J gene TRBJ1-2; 12 nucleotides align to TRBD1. CDR1 SGHRS and CDR2 YFSETQ come from the germline V gene. V lost 0 bases, J lost 8 bases, and 5 bases stayed unmatched. The CDR3 spans 15 residues. DNA of the CDR3: TGCGCCAGCAGCTTGGAGGGGACAGGGGGCAAAGGCTACACCTTC. It encodes CASSLEGTGGKGYTF.

This chain links TRBV29-1 with TRBJ1-2, with D maybe TRBD1 (6 bases). The CDR3 totals 10 residues. V lost 7 bases to trimming and J lost 6 bases, with 9 bases between them. Germline-derived CDR1 and CDR2 are SQVTM and ANQGSEA. The CDR3 DNA is TGCAGCGCAGGGGTGGATGGCTACACCTTC. Protein: CSAGVDGYTF.

About this clone itself: Other DNA sequences in this specimen translate into the identical CDR3. V is TRBV28 and J is TRBJ1-1; 8 bases are a match to TRBD1. V shed 1 base and J 10 bases; nucleotides not matched to a gene: 17. The length of the CDR3 is 17 residues. The germline gives CDR1 MDHEN, CDR2 SYDVKM. The CDR3, as DNA: TGTGCCAGCAGTTTATTGGGGACAGGTTCAATCCCGAAGCCAGCTTTCTTT. This translates into CASSLLGTGSIPKPAFF.

The V and J genes are TRBV19 and TRBJ2-3, with 11 bases that match TRBD2. The length of the CDR3 is 14 residues. Germline lookup yields CDR1 LNHDA and CDR2 SQIVND (reference sequence). V was pared by 10 bases and J by 2 bases, with 5 bases of the junction left unmatched. The CDR3: CAKRLAGTTDTQYF. The CDR3 nucleotides are TGTGCCAAGCGACTAGCGGGGACCACAGATACGCAGTATTTT.

CDR3 in DNA: TGCGCCAGCAGTGATGGGCGGGCGCACACAGATACGCAGTATTTT. This sequence encodes CASSDGRAHTDTQYF. This chain joins TRBV10-1 and TRBJ2-3; TRBD2 might be the D (5 bases). This CDR3 comprises 15 residues. Germline lookup yields CDR1 WNHNN and CDR2 SYGVQD (reference sequence). V lost 3 bases, J lost 2 bases, and 12 bases lay in between.

The V call is TRBV13, the J call TRBJ1-2, with TRBD1 as a possible D gene (5 bases). The CDR3 loop spans 15 amino acids. Trimming shortened V by 0 bases and J by 4 bases, and 12 bases separated the two germline ends. The germline V gene encodes CDR1 PRHDT and CDR2 FYEKMQ (reference sequence). The CDR3 DNA follows: TGTGCCAGCAGCTTAGGGCCAGGGCGTATCTATGGCTACACCTTC. This sequence encodes CASSLGPGRIYGYTF.

The chain uses TRBV10-1 and TRBJ2-3; 7 bases align to TRBD2. Unmatched junction bases numbered 3, after V lost 2 bases and J lost 4 bases. The CDR3 extends over 14 amino acids. The germline V gene has CDR1 WNHNN and CDR2 SYGVQD (reference sequence). In nucleotides, the CDR3 is TGCGCCAGCAGTGAGATTGGGGGGGCAGATACGCAGTATTTT. Residues: CASSEIGGADTQYF.

This chain uses TRBV15 with TRBJ2-3; the match to TRBD1 covers 7 bases. The germline CDR1 and CDR2 sequences are LNHNV and YYDKDF (reference sequence). Germline trimming cut 4 bases from V and 1 base from J; bases unmatched to any gene: 5. This CDR3 spans 15 amino acids. CDR3 residues: CATSIQGSRTDTQYF. CDR3 bases: TGTGCCACCAGCATACAGGGGAGCCGCACAGATACGCAGTATTTT.

The CDR3 sequence: CASSLGQGNEKLFF. CDR3 coding DNA: TGTGCCAGCAGCCTGGGACAGGGTAATGAAAAACTGTTTTTT. V is TRBV5-6 and J is TRBJ1-4, with TRBD1 identical over 9 bases. V shed 4 bases and J 4 bases; nucleotides not matched to a gene: 2. The CDR3 runs to 14 residues. CDR1 and CDR2 from the germline V gene are SGHDT and YYEEEE.

V usage is TRBV28 and J usage is TRBJ1-4, with TRBD1 identical over 9 bases. The V gene's germline CDR1 is MDHEN and CDR2 SYDVKM. Unmatched junction bases numbered 6, after V lost 5 bases and J lost 5 bases. CDR3 length: 15 amino acids. The CDR3 protein is CASSKTGTGNEKLFF. The CDR3 DNA reads TGTGCCAGCAGTAAAACCGGGACAGGGAATGAAAAACTGTTTTTT.

This sequence joins TRBV7-2 and TRBJ2-7, with 7 bases aligning to TRBD1. V shed 7 bases, J shed 7 bases, and the junction held 13 bases outside the gene matches. The CDR3 covers 14 residues. Germline CDR1 and CDR2: SGHTA and FQGNSA. The CDR3 protein is CASTPGQPIEEQYF. The CDR3 DNA reads as TGTGCCAGCACCCCGGGACAGCCAATCGAAGAGCAGTACTTC. The full variable domain, in which reference TRBV7-2 and TRBJ2-7 provide the parts outside the CDR3, is GAGVSQSPSNKVTEKGKDVELRCDPISGHTALYWYRQSLGQGLEFLIYFQGNSAPDKSGLPSDRFSAERTGGSVSTLTIQRTQQEDSAVYLCASTPGQPIEEQYFGPGTRLTVT.

The chain uses TRBV25-1 and TRBJ1-4; 8 bases match TRBD1. The CDR3 sequence is 12 residues long. Trimming took 8 bases from V and 8 from J; bases not matched to a gene: 4. Looked up from germline, CDR1 is MGHDK and CDR2 is SYGVNS. DNA of the CDR3: TGTGCCAGCGGGGGACAGGCCGAAAAACTGTTTTTT. It encodes CASGGQAEKLFF.

The CDR3 region is CASSWAGTSTYNEQFF. CDR3 nucleotide sequence: TGCGCCAGCAGCTGGGCCGGGACTAGCACTTACAATGAGCAGTTCTTC. The gene calls are TRBV5-1 and TRBJ2-1; 9 bases line up with TRBD2. The CDR3 is made up of 16 amino acids. From germline, CDR1 is SGHRS and CDR2 YFSETQ. V was pared by 3 bases and J by 4 bases, with 8 bases of the junction left unmatched.

This chain links TRBV10-1 with TRBJ1-3; 8 nucleotides match TRBD1. Trimming took 4 bases from V and 3 from J; bases not matched to a gene: 5. Germline CDR1 WNHNN, CDR2 SYGVQD (reference sequence). The CDR3 has 15 residues. CDR3 DNA sequence: TGCGCCAGCAGTGTTGGACAGGGATTTGGAAACACCATATATTTT. This gives the protein CASSVGQGFGNTIYF.

The chain links TRBV11-2 to TRBJ1-2; D not certain. The V gene's germline CDR1 is SGHAT and CDR2 FQNNGV. CDR3 length equals 14 residues. Trimming removed 1 base from V and 6 bases from J, with 12 bases in between. In DNA, the CDR3 is TGTGCCAGCAGCTTAGGCCGCCGAGTACATGGCTACACCTTC. Protein sequence: CASSLGRRVHGYTF.

The J gene is TRBJ2-7, the V gene TRBV19, with no clear D. V was shortened by 0 bases and J by 3 bases, with 12 bases between the two germline ends. The germline CDR1 and CDR2 sequences are LNHDA and SQIVND (reference sequence). There are 15 residues in the CDR3. This CDR3 is CASSIDSQQGYEQYF. The CDR3 DNA reads as TGTGCCAGTAGTATAGATTCACAGCAAGGCTACGAGCAGTACTTC. Together with reference TRBV19 and TRBJ2-7, the CDR3 gives the full variable domain: DGGITQSPKYLFRKEGQNVTLSCEQNLNHDAMYWYRQDPGQGLRLIYYSQIVNDFQKGDIAEGYSVSREKKESFPLTVTSAQKNPTAFYLCASSIDSQQGYEQYFGPGTRLTVT.

The rearrangement joins TRBV28 to TRBJ2-7, with TRBD2 identical over 7 bases. The ends lost 7 bases at V and 2 bases at J; junction bases unmatched: 8. Germline CDR1 MDHEN, CDR2 SYDVKM. The CDR3 is made up of 14 amino acids. The CDR3 here is CASTPAGTTYEQYF. CDR3 DNA: TGTGCCAGCACCCCAGCCGGGACTACCTACGAGCAGTACTTC.

V gene TRBV2 combines with J gene TRBJ2-2, with TRBD2 identical over 9 bases. The CDR3 loop spans 17 amino acids. CDR1 and CDR2 from the germline V gene are SNHLY and FYNNEI. V was clipped by 5 bases and J by 2 bases; unmatched bases: 9. The CDR3: CASSHQRAGGNTGELFF. The CDR3 DNA follows: TGTGCCAGCAGTCACCAGCGAGCGGGGGGTAACACCGGGGAGCTGTTTTTT.

V usage is TRBV13 and J usage is TRBJ2-3, with 7 bases identical to TRBD1. The ends lost 0 bases at V and 4 bases at J; junction bases unmatched: 1. The CDR3 is 14 amino acids. CDR1 and CDR2 (germline): PRHDT, FYEKMQ (reference sequence). Here the CDR3 DNA reads TGTGCCAGCAGCTTAGGGACAGGGCCAGATACGCAGTATTTT. Amino acid sequence: CASSLGTGPDTQYF.

The chain is built from TRBV6-5 and TRBJ1-1; the match to TRBD1 covers 7 bases. CDR1 is MNHEY and CDR2 is SVGAGI in the germline V gene. V shed 5 bases, J shed 2 bases, and the junction held 8 bases outside the gene matches. The CDR3 length is 15 residues. This CDR3 is CASSRRQGGNTEAFF. The CDR3 region has the DNA TGTGCCAGCAGTAGAAGACAGGGCGGAAACACTGAAGCTTTCTTT.